Below, 29 T cell receptor beta chains from the same sample are listed, as sequenced in a study of regulatory T cells in long-lasting Graves disease. Library construction for TCR beta used iRepertoire HTBI primers and Arm-PCR of CDR3 regions. A single record per CDR3 protein comes from TCRdb applying MiXCR to the multiplex PCR reads. There are more than 300,000 distinct CDR3 sequences in the sample; less than 30% occur only once, and 25% to 30% lies in the top ten. Time point: persistent/refractory GD, antithyroid drugs over 5 years with positive TRAb. Generation of the TCR library employed RNA extracted from PBMCs. This sample comprised peripheral blood mononuclear cells (PBMCs), obtained when the disease was refractory, from a patient treated with antithyroid drugs. These receptors were obtained from a woman aged 40 to 50 with Graves disease.

This clonotype was seen a few times. The rearrangement uses TRBV27 and TRBJ1-1; no definite D call. Trimming took off 5 bases at V and 6 bases at J, with 16 bases between the two ends. Germline CDR1 MNHEY, CDR2 SMNVEV (reference sequence). CDR3 length: 14 residues. The CDR3 nucleotides read TGTGCCAGCAGTATAAGCGGGCGGATTCCTGAAGCTTTCTTT. Translation: CASSISGRIPEAFF.

A few counts support this clonotype. The chain has TRBV4-1 and TRBJ2-5, with D tentatively TRBD1 or TRBD2 (5 bases each). This CDR3 has 14 amino acids. The germline V gene encodes CDR1 MGHRA and CDR2 YSYEKL. Trimming left V 0 bases short and J 4 bases short, with 9 bases between. For the CDR3, the DNA is TGCGCCAGCAGCCAAGATAATGGGGGAGAGACCCAGTACTTC. It translates to CASSQDNGGETQYF.

V gene TRBV11-2 combines with J gene TRBJ2-4; 11 nucleotides match TRBD2. This CDR3 is 17 amino acids long. Germline V CDR1 and CDR2: SGHAT, FQNNGV. The V segment lost 4 bases and the J segment 0 bases; nucleotides outside the gene matches: 5. CDR3 nucleotide sequence: TGTGCCAGCAGCTCGGGGACTAGCGGCCTAGCCAAAAACATTCAGTACTTC. Translating gives CASSSGTSGLAKNIQYF.

This clonotype has a count of ten or more. V is TRBV2 and J is TRBJ2-4, with D hard to call. CDR1 and CDR2 from the germline V gene are SNHLY and FYNNEI. Trimming removed 6 bases at V and 1 base at J, with 10 bases between. The CDR3 has 14 amino acids. CDR3 sequence: CASSGFRAKNIQYF. DNA for the CDR3: TGTGCCAGCAGCGGATTTAGGGCCAAAAACATTCAGTACTTC.

This clonotype has at least ten counts. The chain carries TRBV11-2 and TRBJ1-3, with 9 bases fitting TRBD1. The CDR3 totals 16 residues. Per the germline V gene, CDR1 is SGHAT and CDR2 is FQNNGV. The J segment lost 4 bases and the V segment lost 5 bases, leaving 9 bases of the junction unmatched. The CDR3 region is CASSIYRGQSGNTIYF. The CDR3 DNA reads TGTGCCAGCAGCATTTACAGGGGGCAATCGGGAAACACCATATATTTT. Using reference TRBV11-2 and TRBJ1-3 for the parts outside the CDR3, the full variable domain is EAGVAQSPRYKIIEKRQSVAFWCNPISGHATLYWYQQILGQGPKLLIQFQNNGVVDDSQLPKDRFSAERLKGVDSTLKIQPAKLEDSAVYLCASSIYRGQSGNTIYFGEGSWLTVV.

This clonotype was found a few times. This chain joins TRBV5-1 and TRBJ2-2, with 7 positions matching TRBD2. Trimming cost V 1 base and J 1 base; bases outside gene matches: 4. Germline V gives CDR1 SGHRS, CDR2 YFSETQ. The CDR3 covers 16 residues. DNA of the CDR3: TGCGCCAGCAGCTTGTCTATAGCGGGGAACACCGGGGAGCTGTTTTTT. It encodes CASSLSIAGNTGELFF.

The CDR3 DNA follows: TGTGCCAGCAGTTTGACAGGGGGTTATTATAATTCACCCCTCCACTTT. It yields the protein CASSLTGGYYNSPLHF. The chain recombines TRBV27 with TRBJ1-6; the match to TRBD1 covers 9 bases. The V gene's germline CDR1 is MNHEY and CDR2 SMNVEV (reference sequence). CDR3 length equals 16 residues. V shed 3 bases, J shed 4 bases, and the junction held 4 bases outside the gene matches.

A few counts support this clonotype. This may arise from a read error, as a much more abundant clone is one base away. This chain connects TRBV13 to TRBJ1-1; 7 nucleotides match TRBD1. Germline loops: CDR1 PRHDT, CDR2 FYEKMQ (reference sequence). The CDR3 spans 14 residues. V dropped 4 bases and J dropped 1; count of bases not matched to a gene: 3. The CDR3 region is CASSSRDRNTEAFF. In nucleotides, the CDR3 is TGTGCCAGCAGCTCCCGGGACAGGAACACTGAAGCTTTCTTT.

There are a few counts of this clonotype. V and J are TRBV28 and TRBJ1-1, with unresolved D. The V gene's germline CDR1 is MDHEN and CDR2 SYDVKM. Trimming shortened V by 7 bases and J by 11 bases, and 20 bases separated the two germline ends. The CDR3 length is 13 residues. The CDR3 is CASMGIEPGPAFF. CDR3 nucleotide sequence: TGTGCCAGCATGGGTATTGAGCCGGGCCCCGCTTTCTTT.

The rearrangement joins TRBV5-1 to TRBJ2-7; TRBD1 matches at 9 bases. This CDR3 is built from 17 residues. Germline CDR1 and CDR2: SGHRS and YFSETQ. With 4 bases clipped from V and 1 base from J, the junction kept 12 bases outside the gene matches. CDR3 protein: CASSKVFTGGGSYEQYF. CDR3 nucleotide sequence: TGCGCCAGCAGCAAAGTATTCACAGGGGGCGGATCCTACGAGCAGTACTTC.

This chain links TRBV5-8 with TRBJ1-5, with D possibly matching TRBD1 (5 bases). CDR3 length: 14 amino acids. Germline assignment: CDR1 SGHTS and CDR2 YDEGEE. V was shortened by 1 base and J by 2 bases, with 7 bases between the two germline ends. CDR3 coding DNA: TGTGCCAGCAGCTTGCAACAGGGCAATCAGCCCCAGCATTTT. Its translation: CASSLQQGNQPQHF.

The CDR3 protein is CSARDLAGWRTQYF. As DNA, the CDR3 is TGCAGTGCTAGAGACCTAGCGGGTTGGAGAACGCAGTATTTT. The chain couples TRBV20-1 to TRBJ2-3, with 8 bases identical to TRBD2. The CDR3 has 14 amino acids. Germline V CDR1 and CDR2: DFQATT, SNEGSKA (reference sequence). Trimming cost V 0 bases and J 9 bases; bases outside gene matches: 8.

The V call is TRBV10-2, the J call TRBJ2-1, with D hard to call. The germline V and J ends were trimmed by 6 bases and 0 bases, with 9 bases remaining between them. This CDR3 is built from 14 residues. Germline CDR1 WSHSY, CDR2 SAAADI. The CDR3 DNA reads as TGCGCCAGCAGGGCCGTCAGCTCCTACAATGAGCAGTTCTTC. It is translated as CASRAVSSYNEQFF.

A remark on this clonotype: A read error may explain this, as a much larger clone is one base away. The CDR3 nucleotides read TGTGCCAGCAGCGTGTTCGGGGCCAACGTCCTGACTTTC. Translation: CASSVFGANVLTF. V gene TRBV5-5 combines with J gene TRBJ2-6; D call uncertain. The CDR3 length is 13 residues. The V and J ends lost 4 bases and 4 bases respectively, with 6 bases between them. CDR1 and CDR2 (germline): SGHKS, YYEKEE (reference sequence).

V and J are TRBV11-1 and TRBJ1-5; D uncertain. This CDR3 contains 13 residues. The ends were cut back, 5 bases at V and 2 bases at J, with 7 bases in the middle. The germline V gene has CDR1 SGHAT and CDR2 FQDESV (reference sequence). The CDR3 sequence: CASSGAGNQPQHF. CDR3 nucleotides: TGTGCCAGCAGCGGCGCTGGCAATCAGCCCCAGCATTTT.

This rearrangement joins TRBV20-1 to TRBJ1-2; D not certain. Trimming took off 1 base at V and 4 bases at J, with 19 bases between the two ends. The CDR3 is 16 amino acids. Germline-derived CDR1 and CDR2 are DFQATT and SNEGSKA (reference sequence). The CDR3 here is CSARVVAPNSGYGYTF. The CDR3 DNA follows: TGCAGTGCTAGAGTGGTAGCGCCCAACTCGGGCTATGGCTACACCTTC.

This chain connects TRBV7-2 to TRBJ1-6; D is unclear. V lost 1 base and J lost 7, with 11 bases in between. The CDR3 extends over 15 amino acids. CDR1 is SGHTA and CDR2 is FQGNSA in the germline V gene. CDR3 sequence (DNA): TGTGCCAGCAGCTTAGAGGCAGAACTGAATTCACCCCTCCACTTT. It codes for CASSLEAELNSPLHF. The full variable domain, rest sourced from reference TRBV7-2 and TRBJ1-6, is GAGVSQSPSNKVTEKGKDVELRCDPISGHTALYWYRQSLGQGLEFLIYFQGNSAPDKSGLPSDRFSAERTGGSVSTLTIQRTQQEDSAVYLCASSLEAELNSPLHFGNGTRLTVT.

CDR3 bases: TGCGCCAGCAGCAGGACCGGTCTCGCTGGAAACACCATATATTTT. It specifies CASSRTGLAGNTIYF. The chain has TRBV5-1 and TRBJ1-3, with no clear D. CDR1 and CDR2 from the germline V gene are SGHRS and YFSETQ. V was trimmed by 4 bases and J by 2 bases, leaving 13 bases between them. The CDR3 runs to 15 residues.

This clonotype was seen only a few times. The chain uses TRBV20-1 and TRBJ2-7; TRBD2 is a possible D gene (5 bases). V gave up 5 bases and J gave up 0 bases, with 17 bases separating them. Germline assignment: CDR1 DFQATT and CDR2 SNEGSKA (reference sequence). The CDR3 covers 15 residues. CDR3 in DNA: TGCAGTGCTGCCAGCTCAGCGGCGTCCTCCTACGAGCAGTACTTC. This encodes CSAASSAASSYEQYF.

There are a few counts of this clonotype. The rearrangement links TRBV28 to TRBJ1-1, with D perhaps TRBD1 (5 bases). V was cut by 8 bases and J by 0 bases, with 22 bases left in between. The V gene's germline CDR1 is MDHEN and CDR2 SYDVKM. This CDR3 comprises 17 residues. The CDR3, as DNA: TGTGCCAGCGGCCCGGGAGGACATCAAGGCATGAACACTGAAGCTTTCTTT. Protein sequence: CASGPGGHQGMNTEAFF. The whole variable domain, filled in from reference TRBV28 and TRBJ1-1, reads DVKVTQSSRYLVKRTGEKVFLECVQDMDHENMFWYRQDPGLGLRLIYFSYDVKMKEKGDIPEGYSVSREKKERFSLILESASTNQTSMYLCASGPGGHQGMNTEAFFGQGTRLTVV.

Turning to this clonotype: A single base separates this from a much larger clone, so it may be a read error. This chain connects TRBV11-2 to TRBJ2-5; D is ambiguous. Trimming removed 4 bases at V and 10 bases at J, with 13 bases between. This CDR3 contains 12 residues. Germline V gene lookup returns CDR1 SGHAT and CDR2 FQNNGV. Here the CDR3 DNA reads TGTGCCAGCAGCTCCTTCTCCTACGACCAGTACTTC. It codes for CASSSFSYDQYF.

V usage is TRBV19 and J usage is TRBJ2-2, with D tentatively TRBD1 or TRBD2 (5 bases each). Germline V gene sequence: CDR1 LNHDA, CDR2 SQIVND (reference sequence). CDR3 length: 16 amino acids. Deletions cut 3 bases from V and 4 bases from J, with 15 bases between. CDR3 amino acids: CASSIPSGTPTGELFF. The CDR3 coding sequence is TGTGCCAGTAGTATCCCCTCCGGGACCCCCACCGGGGAGCTGTTTTTT.

The gene calls are TRBV7-9 and TRBJ2-5; D gene ambiguous. V was trimmed by 0 bases and J by 2 bases, leaving 7 bases between them. The CDR3 has 14 amino acids. CDR1 and CDR2 from the germline V gene are SEHNR and FQNEAQ (reference sequence). CDR3 loop: CASSLALAQETQYF. The CDR3 coding sequence is TGTGCCAGCAGCTTAGCGTTGGCACAAGAGACCCAGTACTTC.

This clonotype was seen ten or more times. J is TRBJ1-1 and V is TRBV28; a possible D gene is TRBD1 (6 bases). This CDR3 spans 11 amino acids. Germline-derived CDR1 and CDR2 are MDHEN and SYDVKM. With 8 bases removed from V and 5 bases from J, the gap between germline ends came to 9 bases. CDR3 sequence (DNA): TGTGCCAGCTCAGGGGAAACTGAAGCTTTCTTT. It is translated as CASSGETEAFF.

With respect to this clonotype: A much more abundant neighbour one base away suggests this may be a read error. This chain uses TRBV29-1 with TRBJ2-4; D unclear. With the DNA end fitting TRBJ1-2 better, the J assignment may be wrong. The V gene's germline CDR1 is SQVTM and CDR2 ANQGSEA. The CDR3 has 10 residues. CDR3 sequence reads: CSVEHHGYTF. DNA of the CDR3: TGCAGCGTTGAACACCATGGCTACACCTTC.

V and J are TRBV20-1 and TRBJ2-3; D is perhaps TRBD1 (5 bases). Germline V gene data show CDR1 as DFQATT and CDR2 as SNEGSKA (reference sequence). V lost 3 bases and J lost 10, with 26 bases in between. This CDR3 contains 16 residues. DNA of the CDR3: TGCAGTGCTAGTCGGTTCCAGGGTGGCTTTAGTTGGGCGCAGTATTTT. Amino acid sequence: CSASRFQGGFSWAQYF.

This clonotype was seen a handful of times. V usage is TRBV27 and J usage is TRBJ2-7, with TRBD2 matching 11 bases. V dropped 8 bases and J dropped 2; count of bases not matched to a gene: 11. The V gene's germline CDR1 is MNHEY and CDR2 SMNVEV (reference sequence). CDR3 length equals 16 residues. The CDR3 DNA is TGTGCCAGCGGTGATAGCGGGAGGGCGCCCCCCTACGAGCAGTACTTC. Its protein is CASGDSGRAPPYEQYF.

The chain has TRBV28 and TRBJ2-4; D gene unclear. The end of the DNA aligns better with TRBJ2-1, so the J call may be wrong. CDR3 length: 13 amino acids. From germline, CDR1 is MDHEN and CDR2 SYDVKM. This chain's CDR3 is CASSLGSGPGQFF. The CDR3 region has the DNA TGTGCCAGCAGTTTGGGGTCTGGGCCTGGGCAGTTCTTC.

This clonotype was found a few times. V and J are TRBV6-2 or TRBV6-3 and TRBJ1-5; D is possibly TRBD1 (6 bases). In germline, CDR1 is MNHEY, CDR2 SVGEGT. The CDR3 spans 16 residues. Trimming removed 6 bases at V and 3 bases at J, with 18 bases between. The CDR3 region is CASSEKWTAYNQPQHF. CDR3 bases: TGTGCCAGCAGCGAGAAATGGACAGCATACAATCAGCCCCAGCATTTT.